One and the same sample provided the 24 T cell receptor beta chains below, sequenced in a study of blood T cell repertoires in COVID-19 (dated by TCRdb to about 2020). The library relied on the immunoSEQ multiplex PCR assay. TCRdb re-hosts the immuneACCESS table, in-frame sequences only. Its copies lack some clones; in the studies checked, an unresolved V gene accounts for under half of them, and the cause for the rest is not known. The table for this sample lists about 250,000 clones; more than 65% of them were counted only once. The biggest ten clones account for roughly 3.1% of the sample. Sequenced sample: PBMCs or T cells enriched from blood (not recorded which). Receptors originate from a man aged 50 to 60 who had recovered from COVID-19.

V usage is TRBV20-1 and J usage is TRBJ2-3, with 7 bases aligning to TRBD2. Germline CDR1 is DFQATT and CDR2 is SNEGSKA (reference sequence). V shed 3 bases and J 4 bases; nucleotides not matched to a gene: 1. The CDR3 runs 12 residues. The CDR3 loop reads CSASGGADTQYF. The CDR3 DNA reads as TGCAGTGCTAGTGGGGGGGCAGATACGCAGTATTTT.

Only one count was recorded for this clone. V gene TRBV7-9 combines with J gene TRBJ2-7; 8 bases line up with TRBD1. Germline CDR1 SEHNR, CDR2 FQNEAQ (reference sequence). V trimming: 5 bases; J trimming: 6 bases; junction bases outside the gene matches: 3. The CDR3 runs 12 residues. The CDR3 DNA reads TGTGCCAGCAGCCCCCAGGGGGCCGAGCAGTACTTC. Its translation: CASSPQGAEQYF.

The chain links TRBV6-5 to TRBJ2-7; 9 nucleotides agree with TRBD1. CDR1 and CDR2 from the germline V gene are MNHEY and SVGAGI. The CDR3 is 14 residues long. V gave up 4 bases and J gave up 6 bases; unmatched junction bases: 7. Here the CDR3 DNA reads TGTGCCAGCAGTTTCCGGGACAGGGCTTCCGAGCAGTACTTC. Protein product: CASSFRDRASEQYF.

This chain connects TRBV7-9 to TRBJ1-2; the D is unclear. The CDR3 extends over 15 amino acids. Germline-derived CDR1 and CDR2 are SEHNR and FQNEAQ (reference sequence). V gave up 5 bases and J gave up 2 bases, with 15 bases separating them. As DNA, the CDR3 is TGTGCCAGCAGCCAAGACATACGGAACAACTATGGCTACACCTTC. It codes for CASSQDIRNNYGYTF.

The chain uses TRBV18 and TRBJ1-6; 7 bases align to TRBD1. The length of the CDR3 is 18 residues. Germline V gene lookup returns CDR1 KGHSH and CDR2 LQKENI. V gave up 3 bases and J gave up 6 bases; unmatched junction bases: 14. The CDR3 loop reads CASSPRPRDRVINSPLHF. The CDR3 DNA is TGTGCCAGCTCACCTCGCCCGCGGGACAGAGTAATTAATTCACCCCTCCACTTT.

CDR3 sequence: CASSKDQQGIGTQYF. As DNA, the CDR3 is TGTGCCAGCAGTAAAGACCAACAGGGGATAGGTACGCAGTATTTT. The chain carries TRBV27 and TRBJ2-3, with 7 bases lining up with TRBD1. The CDR3 length is 15 residues. J lost 8 bases, V lost 5 bases, and 13 bases had no gene match. CDR1 is MNHEY, CDR2 SMNVEV, per germline (reference sequence).

The J gene is TRBJ2-1, the V gene TRBV19, with unresolved D. Deletions cut 7 bases from V and 10 bases from J, with 20 bases between. Germline-derived CDR1 and CDR2 are LNHDA and SQIVND (reference sequence). The CDR3 runs 14 residues. As DNA, the CDR3 is TGTGCCAGTAAGATCCCCGGCCGGGTGCAGGAGCAGTTCTTC. Protein product: CASKIPGRVQEQFF.

This chain uses TRBV28 with TRBJ2-7; 8 nucleotides align to TRBD1. CDR3 length equals 13 residues. With 6 bases clipped from V and 6 bases from J, the junction kept 7 bases outside the gene matches. Germline CDR1 reads MDHEN; CDR2 reads SYDVKM. CDR3 bases: TGTGCCAGCAGGCGCCTGACAGGGGCCGAGCAGTACTTC. This sequence encodes CASRRLTGAEQYF. Full variable domain (missing parts from reference TRBV28 and TRBJ2-7): DVKVTQSSRYLVKRTGEKVFLECVQDMDHENMFWYRQDPGLGLRLIYFSYDVKMKEKGDIPEGYSVSREKKERFSLILESASTNQTSMYLCASRRLTGAEQYFGPGTRLTVT.

The chain joins TRBV2 to TRBJ2-1, with a possible D match to TRBD1 (7 bases). Trimming pared 2 bases from V and 8 bases from J, leaving 13 bases between. The germline V gene has CDR1 SNHLY and CDR2 FYNNEI. The CDR3 is made up of 14 amino acids. CDR3 bases: TGTGCCAGCAGTGAAATAGGCAGGGGGGATGAGCAGTTCTTC. Translating it yields CASSEIGRGDEQFF.

The chain has TRBV7-8 and TRBJ2-5; perhaps TRBD1 as D (6 bases). This CDR3 comprises 16 residues. Trimming took 1 base from V and 5 from J, leaving 17 bases between them. The germline gives CDR1 SGHVS, CDR2 FQNEAQ. CDR3 residues: CASSLVGLAGDETQYF. For the CDR3, the DNA is TGTGCCAGCAGCTTAGTGGGTTTGGCAGGGGATGAGACCCAGTACTTC.

The chain uses TRBV18 and TRBJ1-4, with 8 bases identical to TRBD1. Trimming removed 6 bases from V and 5 bases from J; junction bases left unmatched: 5. CDR3 length: 14 residues. Germline V CDR1 and CDR2: KGHSH, LQKENI. The CDR3 spells CASSYDRGNEKLFF. The CDR3 nucleotides read TGTGCCAGCTCCTATGACAGGGGAAATGAAAAACTGTTTTTT.

The chain couples TRBV5-1 to TRBJ2-1; 12 bases fit TRBD2. V was pared by 3 bases and J by 0 bases, with 7 bases of the junction left unmatched. Germline values: CDR1 SGHRS, CDR2 YFSETQ. CDR3 length equals 18 residues. CDR3 DNA sequence: TGCGCCAGCAGCTCCGGACTAGCGGGGATGAGCTCCTACAATGAGCAGTTCTTC. Encoded protein: CASSSGLAGMSSYNEQFF.

This clone occurred a few times. This chain connects TRBV2 to TRBJ1-2; D not certain. Germline values: CDR1 SNHLY, CDR2 FYNNEI. The CDR3 sequence is 11 residues long. V lost 9 bases to trimming and J lost 8 bases, with 13 bases between them. The CDR3 loop is CASNEAIGYTF. The CDR3 DNA is TGTGCCAGTAATGAGGCGATAGGCTACACCTTC. Full variable domain (rest looked up from reference TRBV2 and TRBJ1-2): EPEVTQTPSHQVTQMGQEVILRCVPISNHLYFYWYRQILGQKVEFLVSFYNNEISEKSEIFDDQFSVERPDGSNFTLKIRSTKLEDSAMYFCASNEAIGYTFGSGTRLTVV.

In DNA, the CDR3 is TGTGCCAGCAGTGTGACCGGGGGGCTCGGGGAGCTGTTTTTT. This sequence encodes CASSVTGGLGELFF. V gene TRBV25-1 combines with J gene TRBJ2-2, with D maybe TRBD2 (7 bases). The CDR3 length is 14 residues. V gave up 4 bases and J gave up 7 bases, with 13 bases separating them. Germline V lookup: CDR1 MGHDK, CDR2 SYGVNS.

The rearrangement joins TRBV7-6 to TRBJ2-1, with TRBD2 matching over 12 bases. V lost 1 base, J lost 5 bases, and 6 bases stayed unmatched. CDR1 and CDR2 (germline): SGHVS, FNYEAQ. The CDR3 runs to 17 residues. This CDR3 reads CASSLGLAGVGDNEQFF. The CDR3, as DNA: TGTGCCAGCAGCTTAGGACTAGCGGGAGTGGGAGACAATGAGCAGTTCTTC.

The V and J genes are TRBV5-1 and TRBJ1-4; no definite D call. The CDR3 length is 13 residues. V shed 1 base and J shed 2 bases, with 3 bases lying between them. Germline CDR1 is SGHRS and CDR2 is YFSETQ. CDR3 nucleotides: TGCGCCAGCAGCTTGAGCACTAATGAAAAACTGTTTTTT. Its translation is CASSLSTNEKLFF.

The gene calls are TRBV4-1 and TRBJ2-3; 10 bases fit TRBD1. Germline V gene lookup returns CDR1 MGHRA and CDR2 YSYEKL. J was trimmed by 6 bases and V by 6 bases; bases with no gene match: 3. The CDR3 loop spans 13 amino acids. CDR3 region: CASRGQGRDTQYF. CDR3 sequence (DNA): TGCGCCAGCAGGGGACAGGGGAGGGATACGCAGTATTTT.

This clone was observed a handful of times. This chain joins TRBV25-1 and TRBJ2-3; TRBD1 might be the D (6 bases). Germline CDR1 and CDR2: MGHDK and SYGVNS. Deletions cut 6 bases from V and 4 bases from J, with 14 bases between. This CDR3 has 14 residues. The CDR3 DNA follows: TGTGCCAGCAGCATAGGGGACAACTCAGATACGCAGTATTTT. Protein sequence: CASSIGDNSDTQYF.

Here the CDR3 DNA reads TGCGCCAGCAGCCCGGGGGTTGGCGCGGGGGGGCACTCTGTTTTCACAGATACGCAGTATTTT. Its protein product is CASSPGVGAGGHSVFTDTQYF. The rearrangement links TRBV5-1 to TRBJ2-3, with 9 bases lining up with TRBD2. Germline V gene data show CDR1 as SGHRS and CDR2 as YFSETQ. The ends lost 4 bases at V and 2 bases at J; junction bases unmatched: 23. The CDR3 loop spans 21 amino acids.

The rearrangement links TRBV11-1 to TRBJ1-3; 7 bases are a match to TRBD1. This CDR3 spans 14 amino acids. From germline, CDR1 is SGHAT and CDR2 FQDESV (reference sequence). V shed 3 bases, J shed 1 base, and the junction held 0 bases outside the gene matches. CDR3 DNA sequence: TGTGCCAGCAGCTTGGGACAGTCTGGAAACACCATATATTTT. It is translated as CASSLGQSGNTIYF.

This clone occurred many times. V and J are TRBV12-5 and TRBJ1-2; D is uncertain. CDR3 length equals 12 residues. The V gene lost 8 bases and the J gene lost 7 bases, with 14 bases spanning the gap. The germline V gene has CDR1 LGHNT and CDR2 FRNRAP. CDR3 region: CASSRGLGGYTF. CDR3 sequence (DNA): TGTGCTAGTAGCCGGGGTTTAGGTGGCTACACCTTC.

This chain links TRBV11-3 with TRBJ2-1, with 10 bases fitting TRBD2. Losses at the gene ends were 5 bases for V and 4 bases for J; bases not matched to a gene: 11. Looked up from germline, CDR1 is SGHNT and CDR2 is YENEEA. CDR3 size: 17 residues. In nucleotides, the CDR3 is TGTGCCAGCAGCCTCACAAAAGGACTAGCGGTTTACAATGAGCAGTTCTTC. Its protein product is CASSLTKGLAVYNEQFF.

This chain connects TRBV3-1 (or the pseudogene TRBV3-2) to TRBJ1-6; D is undetermined. CDR3 length equals 12 residues. Trimming removed 4 bases from V and 6 bases from J, with 4 bases in between. The germline gives CDR1 LGHDT, CDR2 YNNKEL (reference sequence). CDR3 residues: CASSLSNSPLHF. The CDR3 region has the DNA TGTGCCAGCAGCCTCAGTAATTCACCCCTCCACTTT.

This clone was seen more than once but under ten times. The gene calls are TRBV5-4 and TRBJ1-1, with TRBD1 as a possible D gene (5 bases). In germline, CDR1 is SGHNT, CDR2 YYREEE (reference sequence). The CDR3 has 15 residues. Trimming took 4 bases from V and 3 from J, leaving 16 bases between them. Here the CDR3 DNA reads TGTGCCAGCAGCATGGCGGGACGGGGGGACACTGAAGCTTTCTTT. Translated: CASSMAGRGDTEAFF.